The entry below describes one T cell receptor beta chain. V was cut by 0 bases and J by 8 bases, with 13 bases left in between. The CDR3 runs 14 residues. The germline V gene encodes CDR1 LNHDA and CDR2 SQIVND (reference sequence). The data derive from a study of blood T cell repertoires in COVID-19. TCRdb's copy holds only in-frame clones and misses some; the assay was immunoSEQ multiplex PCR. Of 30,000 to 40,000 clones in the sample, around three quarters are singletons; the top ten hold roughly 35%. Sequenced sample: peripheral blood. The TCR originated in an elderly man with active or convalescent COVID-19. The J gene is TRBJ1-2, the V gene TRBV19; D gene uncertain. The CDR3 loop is CASSIDRGSGGYTF. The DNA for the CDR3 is TGTGCCAGTAGTATAGATCGCGGGTCAGGAGGCTACACCTTC.